Presented here are 29 T cell receptor beta chains from one specimen sequenced in a study of blood T cell repertoires in COVID-19. Profiled with immunoSEQ multiplex PCR; TCRdb holds only in-frame clones, not every one. The table shows more than 250,000 clones, with around 90% occurring only once. Source material: PBMCs or T cells enriched from blood (not recorded which). The receptors were sampled from a young woman with acute COVID-19.

The gene calls are TRBV10-2 and TRBJ1-6, with 7 bases identical to TRBD1. The germline gives CDR1 WSHSY, CDR2 SAAADI. V dropped 11 bases and J dropped 7; count of bases not matched to a gene: 8. The CDR3 is made up of 13 amino acids. The CDR3 loop reads CAAGGQRNSPLHF. The CDR3 coding sequence is TGCGCCGCCGGGGGACAGAGGAATTCACCCCTCCACTTT.

This chain joins TRBV2 and TRBJ2-7, with TRBD1 identical over 10 bases. V dropped 10 bases and J dropped 1; count of bases not matched to a gene: 4. This CDR3 contains 13 residues. The germline V gene has CDR1 SNHLY and CDR2 FYNNEI. The DNA of the CDR3 is TGTGCCACCGAGGACAGGGGGTCCTACGAGCAGTACTTC. Translating it yields CATEDRGSYEQYF.

The chain uses TRBV20-1 and TRBJ2-5; TRBD1 matches at 7 bases. Germline assignment: CDR1 DFQATT and CDR2 SNEGSKA (reference sequence). This CDR3 has 15 residues. Trimming cost V 3 bases and J 5 bases; bases outside gene matches: 12. The CDR3: CSASPGNRGGETQYF. For the CDR3, the DNA is TGCAGTGCTAGTCCAGGGAACAGGGGTGGGGAGACCCAGTACTTC.

The genes are TRBV6-5 and TRBJ2-1, with 7 nucleotides matching TRBD2. Germline V gene sequence: CDR1 MNHEY, CDR2 SVGAGI. The V and J ends lost 7 bases and 7 bases, in that order; junction bases with no gene match: 7. The CDR3 totals 13 residues. The CDR3 DNA reads as TGTGCCAGCACCTTAGCGGGCTTAAATGAGCAGTTCTTC. Translating it yields CASTLAGLNEQFF.

The chain uses TRBV18 and TRBJ2-5; possibly TRBD1 for D (5 bases). The CDR3 contains 14 residues. The germline gives CDR1 KGHSH, CDR2 LQKENI. Between the trimmed V and J ends, which lost 1 base and 1 base, there was a span of 7 bases. In DNA form, the CDR3 reads TGTGCCAGCTCACCACTCAGGGCCCAAGAGACCCAGTACTTC. This gives the protein CASSPLRAQETQYF.

The V gene is TRBV23-1, the J gene TRBJ1-3; 7 bases match TRBD1. Being an ORF, TRBV23-1 has a function that is uncertain. The ends lost 9 bases at V and 0 bases at J; junction bases unmatched: 17. This CDR3 has 18 amino acids. Here the CDR3 DNA reads TGCGCCAGAAAAAAAGACAGGGTTCTTACACCCTCTGGAAACACCATATATTTT. It codes for CARKKDRVLTPSGNTIYF.

CDR3 bases: TGTGCCACCAGCATAACCCTACAGGGATCCTACGAGCAGTACTTC. Translating gives CATSITLQGSYEQYF. V is TRBV15 and J is TRBJ2-7; tentative D call: TRBD1 (6 bases). V was pared by 4 bases and J by 1 base, with 14 bases between. The CDR3 has 15 amino acids. Germline CDR1 reads LNHNV; CDR2 reads YYDKDF (reference sequence). Filled out from reference TRBV15 and TRBJ2-7, the complete variable domain reads DAMVIQNPRYQVTQFGKPVTLSCSQTLNHNVMYWYQQKSSQAPKLLFHYYDKDFNNEADTPDNFQSRRPNTSFCFLDIRSPGLGDTAMYLCATSITLQGSYEQYFGPGTRLTVT.

Only one count was recorded for this clone. The chain combines TRBV6-5 with TRBJ2-1; 7 bases map to TRBD2. V lost 2 bases and J lost 0; bases outside the gene matches: 4. Germline lookup yields CDR1 MNHEY and CDR2 SVGAGI. This CDR3 comprises 16 residues. CDR3 sequence (DNA): TGTGCCAGCAGTTACCATCTAGCGGCCTCCTACAATGAGCAGTTCTTC. Translation gives CASSYHLAASYNEQFF.

This clone came up a few times. This rearrangement joins TRBV28 to TRBJ2-5, with D possibly matching TRBD2 (6 bases). The CDR3 has 13 residues. Germline-derived CDR1 and CDR2 are MDHEN and SYDVKM. The V and J ends lost 3 bases and 7 bases respectively, with 12 bases between them. The DNA for the CDR3 is TGTGCCAGCAGTTTCCCCGGGAGCTGGACCCAGTACTTC. Translation: CASSFPGSWTQYF. Complete variable domain (other parts from reference TRBV28 and TRBJ2-5): DVKVTQSSRYLVKRTGEKVFLECVQDMDHENMFWYRQDPGLGLRLIYFSYDVKMKEKGDIPEGYSVSREKKERFSLILESASTNQTSMYLCASSFPGSWTQYFGPGTRLLVL.

In DNA, the CDR3 is TGTGCCAGCAGCTTTCGGACAGGGCACTCACCCCTCCACTTT. It is translated as CASSFRTGHSPLHF. V gene TRBV14 combines with J gene TRBJ1-6; 8 bases line up with TRBD1. CDR3 length: 14 residues. Trimming at V came to 5 bases and at J to 10 bases, leaving 7 bases not matched to a gene. CDR1 SGHDN and CDR2 FVKESK come from the germline V gene.

This clone appeared once. This sequence joins TRBV27 and TRBJ1-6; 11 bases match TRBD1. V shed 5 bases and J 6 bases; nucleotides not matched to a gene: 9. CDR1 MNHEY and CDR2 SMNVEV come from the germline V gene (reference sequence). The length of the CDR3 is 17 residues. The CDR3 coding sequence is TGTGCCAGCAGTCTTACCGGGACAGGGGGGCTTAATTCACCCCTCCACTTT. Encoded protein: CASSLTGTGGLNSPLHF.

J is TRBJ2-5 and V is TRBV13, with no clear D. The CDR3 covers 14 residues. The V and J ends lost 0 bases and 3 bases respectively, with 8 bases between them. Per the germline V gene, CDR1 is PRHDT and CDR2 is FYEKMQ (reference sequence). The CDR3 reads CASSLGFTEETQYF. CDR3 nucleotides: TGTGCCAGCAGCTTAGGCTTTACGGAAGAGACCCAGTACTTC.

The chain joins TRBV7-3 to TRBJ2-3, with 12 nucleotides matching TRBD2. Germline-derived CDR1 and CDR2 are SGHTA and FQGTGA. Germline trimming cut 10 bases from V and 5 bases from J; bases unmatched to any gene: 7. The CDR3 covers 14 residues. The CDR3 sequence is CATSTSGRLDTQYF. The CDR3 DNA is TGTGCCACCTCGACTAGCGGGAGATTAGATACGCAGTATTTT.

The chain combines TRBV2 with TRBJ2-5; D possibly corresponds to TRBD1 (5 bases). The CDR3 contains 13 residues. The V end was cut by 6 bases, the J end by 2 bases, with 10 bases between. In germline, CDR1 is SNHLY, CDR2 FYNNEI. CDR3 loop: CASRGQLQETQYF. CDR3 coding DNA: TGTGCCAGCAGGGGGCAGTTACAAGAGACCCAGTACTTC. Filled out from reference TRBV2 and TRBJ2-5, the complete variable domain reads EPEVTQTPSHQVTQMGQEVILRCVPISNHLYFYWYRQILGQKVEFLVSFYNNEISEKSEIFDDQFSVERPDGSNFTLKIRSTKLEDSAMYFCASRGQLQETQYFGPGTRLLVL.

The chain's CDR3 is CASSLAFGQGLRDTQYF. CDR3 in DNA: TGTGCCAGCAGCTTGGCCTTCGGGCAGGGATTAAGAGATACGCAGTATTTT. The chain is built from TRBV5-4 and TRBJ2-3, with D possibly being TRBD1 (5 bases). CDR1 is SGHNT, CDR2 YYREEE, per germline (reference sequence). This CDR3 is 17 amino acids long. V lost 0 bases and J 5 bases, leaving 19 bases between the germline ends.

The gene calls are TRBV19 and TRBJ1-1, with D possibly TRBD1 on 6 matching bases. CDR1 LNHDA and CDR2 SQIVND come from the germline V gene (reference sequence). The CDR3 sequence is 15 residues long. The V gene lost 5 bases and the J gene lost 2 bases, with 15 bases spanning the gap. CDR3 coding DNA: TGTGCCAGTAGTTCTCGACAGGTCTTCAACACTGAAGCTTTCTTT. Its translation is CASSSRQVFNTEAFF.

The chain couples TRBV11-3 to TRBJ2-1; tentatively, D is TRBD2 (7 bases). The germline V gene encodes CDR1 SGHNT and CDR2 YENEEA. The CDR3 is 16 amino acids. With 4 bases removed from V and 4 bases from J, the gap between germline ends came to 17 bases. The CDR3 DNA sequence: TGTGCCAGCAGCTACGGTGGCGGGGGCCGATACAATGAGCAGTTCTTC. The encoded protein is CASSYGGGGRYNEQFF.

The chain employs TRBV7-9 and TRBJ1-2, with TRBD1 identical over 8 bases. J gave up 3 bases and V 1 base, and 7 bases lay outside the gene matches. Germline values: CDR1 SEHNR, CDR2 FQNEAQ (reference sequence). This CDR3 contains 16 residues. CDR3 protein: CASSLGSATGDYGYTF. In nucleotides, the CDR3 is TGTGCCAGCAGCTTAGGATCTGCGACAGGGGACTATGGCTACACCTTC.

The genes are TRBV6-2 or TRBV6-3 and TRBJ2-5; the match to TRBD2 covers 9 bases. J was trimmed by 4 bases and V by 3 bases; bases with no gene match: 9. The germline V gene encodes CDR1 MNHEY and CDR2 SVGEGT. The CDR3 loop spans 16 amino acids. The CDR3 is CASSYSGTSFSETQYF. CDR3 nucleotide sequence: TGTGCCAGCAGTTATTCCGGGACTAGCTTCTCAGAGACCCAGTACTTC.

The V gene is TRBV9, the J gene TRBJ2-1, with 7 bases matching TRBD1. Germline assignment: CDR1 SGDLS and CDR2 YYNGEE. With 2 bases clipped from V and 2 bases from J, the junction kept 4 bases outside the gene matches. The CDR3 has 15 residues. In DNA, the CDR3 is TGTGCCAGCAGCGTGGGACAGCAGACCTACAATGAGCAGTTCTTC. Protein: CASSVGQQTYNEQFF.

The chain has TRBV18 and TRBJ1-1, with no clear D. CDR3 length equals 15 residues. CDR1 KGHSH and CDR2 LQKENI come from the germline V gene. Deletions cut 5 bases from V and 4 bases from J, with 17 bases between. This chain's CDR3 is CASSAPSTEFTEAFF. CDR3 in DNA: TGTGCCAGCTCAGCCCCTTCAACAGAGTTCACTGAAGCTTTCTTT. The whole variable domain, remainder taken from reference TRBV18 and TRBJ1-1, is NAGVMQNPRHLVRRRGQEARLRCSPMKGHSHVYWYRQLPEEGLKFMVYLQKENIIDESGMPKERFSAEFPKEGPSILRIQQVVRGDSAAYFCASSAPSTEFTEAFFGQGTRLTVV.

The chain couples TRBV4-1 to TRBJ2-7; a possible D gene is TRBD2 (6 bases). The CDR3 is made up of 17 amino acids. V lost 0 bases and J 0 bases, leaving 15 bases between the germline ends. Germline V gives CDR1 MGHRA, CDR2 YSYEKL. CDR3 region: CASSQDTMEGSSYEQYF. For the CDR3, the DNA is TGCGCCAGCAGCCAAGATACTATGGAGGGAAGCTCCTACGAGCAGTACTTC.

V usage is TRBV5-6 and J usage is TRBJ2-5, with TRBD2 matching over 7 bases. V lost 6 bases to trimming and J lost 2 bases; unmatched junction nucleotides: 13. CDR1 is SGHDT, CDR2 YYEEEE, per germline. CDR3 length equals 16 residues. CDR3 region: CASTLEWGGYQETQYF. The CDR3 DNA follows: TGTGCCAGCACCCTCGAGTGGGGGGGATATCAAGAGACCCAGTACTTC.

This chain connects TRBV29-1 to TRBJ2-7; 9 positions agree with TRBD1. From germline, CDR1 is SQVTM and CDR2 ANQGSEA. V lost 6 bases, J lost 2 bases, and 5 bases stayed unmatched. CDR3 length: 13 amino acids. The CDR3 is CSVTGTGPYEQYF. For the CDR3, the DNA is TGCAGCGTCACCGGGACAGGGCCCTACGAGCAGTACTTC.

The chain recombines TRBV30 with TRBJ2-7, with a possible D match to TRBD1 (5 bases). V lost 0 bases and J lost 5, with 11 bases in between. CDR1 GTSNPN and CDR2 SVGIG come from the germline V gene (reference sequence). This CDR3 contains 13 residues. The DNA of the CDR3 is TGTGCCTGGAGTGTGGGCAGGGTGGACGAGCAGTACTTC. Residues: CAWSVGRVDEQYF.

The J gene is TRBJ1-4, the V gene TRBV19; a possible D gene is TRBD1 (6 bases). V was cut by 4 bases and J by 3 bases, with 15 bases left in between. Germline-derived CDR1 and CDR2 are LNHDA and SQIVND (reference sequence). The CDR3 contains 16 residues. In nucleotides, the CDR3 is TGTGCCAGTAGTACCTTACGACAGGACCCTAATGAAAAACTGTTTTTT. This gives the protein CASSTLRQDPNEKLFF.

The V call is TRBV30, the J call TRBJ1-6; 9 nucleotides match TRBD1. The CDR3 runs to 16 residues. Germline V lookup: CDR1 GTSNPN, CDR2 SVGIG (reference sequence). The ends lost 3 bases at V and 7 bases at J; junction bases unmatched: 10. CDR3 protein: CAWSRPAGTGNSPLHF. CDR3 DNA: TGTGCCTGGAGCCGCCCTGCCGGGACAGGGAATTCACCCCTCCACTTT.

Here the CDR3 reads CASSLGGQETQYF. CDR3 coding DNA: TGTGCCAGCAGCTTGGGAGGCCAAGAGACCCAGTACTTC. This sequence joins TRBV5-8 and TRBJ2-5, with no clear D. CDR1 and CDR2 from the germline V gene are SGHTS and YDEGEE. CDR3 size: 13 residues. Trimming cost V 0 bases and J 1 base, with 4 bases left between them.

The rearrangement links TRBV7-2 to TRBJ1-4; D uncertain. Between the trimmed V and J ends, which lost 4 bases and 8 bases, there was a span of 8 bases. The germline gives CDR1 SGHTA, CDR2 FQGNSA. The CDR3 length is 12 residues. The CDR3 sequence is CASSSGGEKLFF. As DNA, the CDR3 is TGTGCCAGCAGCTCCGGCGGGGAAAAACTGTTTTTT.